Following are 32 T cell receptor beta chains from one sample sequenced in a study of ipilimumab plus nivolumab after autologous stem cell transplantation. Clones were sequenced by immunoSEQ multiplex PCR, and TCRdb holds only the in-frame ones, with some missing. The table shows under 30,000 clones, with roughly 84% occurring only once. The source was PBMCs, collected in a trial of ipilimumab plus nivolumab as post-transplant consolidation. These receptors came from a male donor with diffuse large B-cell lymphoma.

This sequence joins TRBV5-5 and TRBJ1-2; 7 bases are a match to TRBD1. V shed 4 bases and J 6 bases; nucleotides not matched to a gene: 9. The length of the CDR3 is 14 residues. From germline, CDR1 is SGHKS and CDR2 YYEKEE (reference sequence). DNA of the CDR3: TGTGCCAGCAGCCTGACTGACAGGGAACATGGCTACACCTTC. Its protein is CASSLTDREHGYTF. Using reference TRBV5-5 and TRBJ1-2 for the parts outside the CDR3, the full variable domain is DAGVTQSPTHLIKTRGQQVTLRCSPISGHKSVSWYQQVLGQGPQFIFQYYEKEERGRGNFPDRFSARQFPNYSSELNVNALLLGDSALYLCASSLTDREHGYTFGSGTRLTVV.

The CDR3 region has the DNA TGTGCCACCAGCACTGATGGGAGTAGTGGAAACACCATATATTTT. It specifies CATSTDGSSGNTIYF. This rearrangement joins TRBV15 to TRBJ1-3; D unresolved. V was pared by 4 bases and J by 3 bases, with 13 bases between. CDR1 LNHNV and CDR2 YYDKDF come from the germline V gene (reference sequence). The CDR3 runs 15 residues.

The CDR3 DNA reads TGCGCCAGCAGTGAGGTTGGGACTAGCGGGGACACAGATACGCAGTATTTT. Amino acid sequence: CASSEVGTSGDTDTQYF. This rearrangement joins TRBV10-1 to TRBJ2-3, with 13 bases fitting TRBD2. Germline V gene sequence: CDR1 WNHNN, CDR2 SYGVQD (reference sequence). V was clipped by 2 bases and J by 2 bases; unmatched bases: 4. The CDR3 has 17 residues.

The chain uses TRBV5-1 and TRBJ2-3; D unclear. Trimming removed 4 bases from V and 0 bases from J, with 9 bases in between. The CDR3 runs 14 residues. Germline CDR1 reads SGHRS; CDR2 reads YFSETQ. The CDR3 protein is CASSLDKSTDTQYF. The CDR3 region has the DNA TGCGCCAGCAGCCTAGACAAGAGCACAGATACGCAGTATTTT.

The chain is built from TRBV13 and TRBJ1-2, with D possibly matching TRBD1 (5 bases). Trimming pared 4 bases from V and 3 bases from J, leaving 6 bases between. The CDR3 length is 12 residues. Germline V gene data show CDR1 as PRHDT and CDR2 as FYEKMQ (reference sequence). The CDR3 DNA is TGTGCCAGCAGCTCGGGGGACTATGGCTACACCTTC. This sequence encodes CASSSGDYGYTF.

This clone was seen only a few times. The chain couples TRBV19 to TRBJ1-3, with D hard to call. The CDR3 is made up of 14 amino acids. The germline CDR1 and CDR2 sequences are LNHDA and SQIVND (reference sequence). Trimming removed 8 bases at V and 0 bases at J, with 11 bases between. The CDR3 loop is CASSDGASGNTIYF. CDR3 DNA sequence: TGTGCCAGTTCGGACGGCGCCTCTGGAAACACCATATATTTT.

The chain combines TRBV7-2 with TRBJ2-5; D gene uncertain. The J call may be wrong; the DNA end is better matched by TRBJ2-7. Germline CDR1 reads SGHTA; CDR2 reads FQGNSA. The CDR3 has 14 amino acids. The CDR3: CASSLVAPESEQYF. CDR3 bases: TGTGCCAGCAGCTTAGTGGCCCCGGAGTCCGAGCAGTACTTC.

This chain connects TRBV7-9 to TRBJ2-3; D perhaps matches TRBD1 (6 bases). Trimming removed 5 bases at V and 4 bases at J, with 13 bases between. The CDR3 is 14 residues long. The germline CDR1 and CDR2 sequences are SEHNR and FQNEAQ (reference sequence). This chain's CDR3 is CASSPWQGPDTQYF. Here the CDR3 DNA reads TGTGCCAGCAGCCCTTGGCAGGGGCCAGATACGCAGTATTTT. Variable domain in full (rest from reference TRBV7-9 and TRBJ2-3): DTGVSQNPRHKITKRGQNVTFRCDPISEHNRLYWYRQTLGQGPEFLTYFQNEAQLEKSRLLSDRFSAERPKGSFSTLEIQRTEQGDSAMYLCASSPWQGPDTQYFGPGTRLTVL.

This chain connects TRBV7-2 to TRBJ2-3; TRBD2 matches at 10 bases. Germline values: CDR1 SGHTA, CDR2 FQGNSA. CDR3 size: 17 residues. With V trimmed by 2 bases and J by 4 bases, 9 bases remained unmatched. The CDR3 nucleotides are TGTGCCAGCAGCTTACAAGGGAGCGGGGGGGCCGCAGATACGCAGTATTTT. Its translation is CASSLQGSGGAADTQYF.

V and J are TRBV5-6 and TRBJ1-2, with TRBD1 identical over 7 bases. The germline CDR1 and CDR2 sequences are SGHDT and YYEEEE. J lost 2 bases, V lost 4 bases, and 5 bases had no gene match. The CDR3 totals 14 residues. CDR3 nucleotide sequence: TGTGCCAGCAGCCCGACAGGGACCAACTATGGCTACACCTTC. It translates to CASSPTGTNYGYTF.

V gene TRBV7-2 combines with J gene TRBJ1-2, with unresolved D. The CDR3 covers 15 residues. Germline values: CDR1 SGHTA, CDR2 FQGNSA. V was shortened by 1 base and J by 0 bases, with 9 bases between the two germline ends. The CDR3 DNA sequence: TGTGCCAGCAGCTTAGGCGGGCCAGCTAACTATGGCTACACCTTC. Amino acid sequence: CASSLGGPANYGYTF.

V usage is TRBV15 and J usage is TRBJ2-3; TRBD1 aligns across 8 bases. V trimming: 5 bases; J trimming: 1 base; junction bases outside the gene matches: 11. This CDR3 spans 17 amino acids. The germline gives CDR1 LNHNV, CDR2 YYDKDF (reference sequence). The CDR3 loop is CATSEAGGFAGTDTQYF. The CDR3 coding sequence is TGTGCCACCAGCGAGGCAGGGGGCTTTGCAGGCACAGATACGCAGTATTTT.

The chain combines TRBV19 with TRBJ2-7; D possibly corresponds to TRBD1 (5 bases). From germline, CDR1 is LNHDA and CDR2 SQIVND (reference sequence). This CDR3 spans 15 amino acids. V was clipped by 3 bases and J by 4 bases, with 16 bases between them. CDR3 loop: CASSIGQGSPYEQYF. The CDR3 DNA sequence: TGTGCCAGTAGTATCGGGCAGGGAAGTCCATACGAGCAGTACTTC.

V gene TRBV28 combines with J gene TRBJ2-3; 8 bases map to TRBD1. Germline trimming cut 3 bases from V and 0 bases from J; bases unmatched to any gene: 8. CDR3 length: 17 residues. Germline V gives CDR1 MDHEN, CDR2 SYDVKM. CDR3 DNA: TGTGCCAGCAGTTTCAGGGGGCTCCGATCTAGCACAGATACGCAGTATTTT. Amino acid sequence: CASSFRGLRSSTDTQYF.

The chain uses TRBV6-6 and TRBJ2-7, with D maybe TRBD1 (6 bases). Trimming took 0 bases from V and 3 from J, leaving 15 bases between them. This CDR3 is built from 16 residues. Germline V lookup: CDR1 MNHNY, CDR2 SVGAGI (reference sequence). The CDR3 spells CASSYSSSGAYYEQYF. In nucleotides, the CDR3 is TGTGCCAGCAGTTACTCCTCCTCAGGGGCCTACTACGAGCAGTACTTC.

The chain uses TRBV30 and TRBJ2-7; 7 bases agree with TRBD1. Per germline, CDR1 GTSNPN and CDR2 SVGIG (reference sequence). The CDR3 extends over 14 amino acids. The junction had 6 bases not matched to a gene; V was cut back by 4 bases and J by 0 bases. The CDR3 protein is CAWNLGTVSYEQYF. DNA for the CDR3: TGTGCCTGGAATCTCGGGACAGTCTCCTACGAGCAGTACTTC.

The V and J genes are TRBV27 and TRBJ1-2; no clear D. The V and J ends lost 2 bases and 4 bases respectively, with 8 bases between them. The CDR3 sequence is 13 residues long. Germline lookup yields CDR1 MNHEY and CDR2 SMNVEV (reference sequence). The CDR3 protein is CASSLGFSYGYTF. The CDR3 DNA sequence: TGTGCCAGCAGTTTAGGTTTCAGCTATGGCTACACCTTC.

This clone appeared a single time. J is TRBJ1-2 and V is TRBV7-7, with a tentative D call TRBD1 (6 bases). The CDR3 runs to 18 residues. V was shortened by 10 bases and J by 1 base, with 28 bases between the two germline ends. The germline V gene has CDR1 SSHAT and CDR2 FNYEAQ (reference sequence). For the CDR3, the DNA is TGTGCCAACGATTCTTCTTTCGGGGGGCGACTTATTAACTATGGCTACACCTTC. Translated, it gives CANDSSFGGRLINYGYTF.

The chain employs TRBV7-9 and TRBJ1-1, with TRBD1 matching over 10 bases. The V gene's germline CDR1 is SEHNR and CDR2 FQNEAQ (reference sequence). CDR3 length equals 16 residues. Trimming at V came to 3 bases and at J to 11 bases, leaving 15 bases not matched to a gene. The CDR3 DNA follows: TGTGCCAGCAGCTTCTCCGGACAGGGGGAAGGTAGAGTCGCTTTCTTT. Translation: CASSFSGQGEGRVAFF.

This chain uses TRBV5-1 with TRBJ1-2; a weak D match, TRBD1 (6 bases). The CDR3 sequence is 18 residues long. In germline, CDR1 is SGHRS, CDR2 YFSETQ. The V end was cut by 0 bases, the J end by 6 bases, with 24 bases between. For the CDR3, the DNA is TGCGCCAGCAGCTTGGGCACAGGGTCGTTAGTAGGTTCTAATGGCTACACCTTC. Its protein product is CASSLGTGSLVGSNGYTF.

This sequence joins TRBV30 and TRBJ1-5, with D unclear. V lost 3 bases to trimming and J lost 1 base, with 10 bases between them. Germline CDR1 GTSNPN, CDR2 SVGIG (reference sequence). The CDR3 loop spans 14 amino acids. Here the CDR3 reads CAWRETGSNQPQHF. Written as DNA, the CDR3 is TGTGCCTGGAGAGAGACTGGGAGCAATCAGCCCCAGCATTTT.

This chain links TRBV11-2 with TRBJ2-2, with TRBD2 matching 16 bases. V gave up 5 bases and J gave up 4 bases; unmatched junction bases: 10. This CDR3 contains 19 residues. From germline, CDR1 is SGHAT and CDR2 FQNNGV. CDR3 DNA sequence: TGTGCCAGCAGCATGGGACTAGCGGGGGGGCCGTCGGGCACCGGGGAGCTGTTTTTT. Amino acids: CASSMGLAGGPSGTGELFF. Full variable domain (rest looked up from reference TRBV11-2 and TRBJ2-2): EAGVAQSPRYKIIEKRQSVAFWCNPISGHATLYWYQQILGQGPKLLIQFQNNGVVDDSQLPKDRFSAERLKGVDSTLKIQPAKLEDSAVYLCASSMGLAGGPSGTGELFFGEGSRLTVL.

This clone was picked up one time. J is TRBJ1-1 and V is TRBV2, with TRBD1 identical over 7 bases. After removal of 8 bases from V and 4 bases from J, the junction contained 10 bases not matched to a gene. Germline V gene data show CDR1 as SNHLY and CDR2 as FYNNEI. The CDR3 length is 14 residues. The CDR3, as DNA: TGTGCCAGCCGACAGGGCGAAGTGGGCACTGAAGCTTTCTTT. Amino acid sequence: CASRQGEVGTEAFF.

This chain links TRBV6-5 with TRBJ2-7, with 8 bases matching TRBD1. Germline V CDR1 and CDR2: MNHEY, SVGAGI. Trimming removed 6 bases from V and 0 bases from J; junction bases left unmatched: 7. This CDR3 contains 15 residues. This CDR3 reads CASSLGQGFSYEQYF. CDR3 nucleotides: TGTGCCAGCAGCCTCGGACAGGGATTCTCCTACGAGCAGTACTTC.

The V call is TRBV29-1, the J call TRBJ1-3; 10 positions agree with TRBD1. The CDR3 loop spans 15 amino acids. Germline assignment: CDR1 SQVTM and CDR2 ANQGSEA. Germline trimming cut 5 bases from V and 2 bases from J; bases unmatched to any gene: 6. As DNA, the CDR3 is TGCAGCGTTCACCGGGACAGGGGAACTGGAAACACCATATATTTT. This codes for CSVHRDRGTGNTIYF. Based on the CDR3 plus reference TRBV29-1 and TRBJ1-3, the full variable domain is SAVISQKPSRDICQRGTSLTIQCQVDSQVTMMFWYRQQPGQSLTLIATANQGSEATYESGFVIDKFPISRPNLTFSTLTVSNMSPEDSSIYLCSVHRDRGTGNTIYFGEGSWLTVV.

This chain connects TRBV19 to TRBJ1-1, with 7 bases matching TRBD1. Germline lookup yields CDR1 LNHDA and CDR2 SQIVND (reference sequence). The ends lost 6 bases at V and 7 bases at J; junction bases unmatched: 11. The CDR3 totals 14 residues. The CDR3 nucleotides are TGTGCCAGTAGACAGGACGGAGGGGGCAGTGAAGCTTTCTTT. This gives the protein CASRQDGGGSEAFF. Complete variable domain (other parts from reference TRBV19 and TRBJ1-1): DGGITQSPKYLFRKEGQNVTLSCEQNLNHDAMYWYRQDPGQGLRLIYYSQIVNDFQKGDIAEGYSVSREKKESFPLTVTSAQKNPTAFYLCASRQDGGGSEAFFGQGTRLTVV.

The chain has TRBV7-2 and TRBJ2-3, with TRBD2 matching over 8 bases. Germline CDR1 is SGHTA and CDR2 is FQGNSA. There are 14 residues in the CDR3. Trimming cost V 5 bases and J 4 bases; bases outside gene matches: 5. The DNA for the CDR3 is TGTGCCAGCAGCCCCAGAGCGGGGGCAGATACGCAGTATTTT. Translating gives CASSPRAGADTQYF.

The CDR3 bases are TGCGCCAGCAGCTCGGACATACAGACCTACAATGAGCAGTTCTTC. It yields the protein CASSSDIQTYNEQFF. The rearrangement uses TRBV5-1 and TRBJ2-1, with D possibly being TRBD1 (5 bases). The CDR3 runs 15 residues. CDR1 is SGHRS and CDR2 is YFSETQ in the germline V gene. V lost 3 bases and J 2 bases, leaving 12 bases between the germline ends.

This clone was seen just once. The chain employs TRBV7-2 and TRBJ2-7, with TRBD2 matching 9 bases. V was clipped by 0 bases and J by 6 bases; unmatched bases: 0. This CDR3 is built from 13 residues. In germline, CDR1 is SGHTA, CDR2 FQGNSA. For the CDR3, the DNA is TGTGCCAGCAGCTTAGCACTAGCGGGCGAGCAGTACTTC. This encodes CASSLALAGEQYF.

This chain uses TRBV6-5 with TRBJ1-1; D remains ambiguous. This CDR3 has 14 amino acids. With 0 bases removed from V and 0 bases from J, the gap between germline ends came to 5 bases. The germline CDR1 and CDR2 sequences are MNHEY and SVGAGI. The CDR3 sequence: CASSYSDVNTEAFF. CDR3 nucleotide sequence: TGTGCCAGCAGTTACTCTGACGTGAACACTGAAGCTTTCTTT.

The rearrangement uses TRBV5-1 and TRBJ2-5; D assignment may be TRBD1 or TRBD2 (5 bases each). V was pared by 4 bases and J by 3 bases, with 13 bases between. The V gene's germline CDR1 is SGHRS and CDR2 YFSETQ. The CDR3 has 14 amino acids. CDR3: CASSPGHRKETQYF. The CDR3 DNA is TGCGCCAGCAGCCCGGGGCACAGAAAAGAGACCCAGTACTTC.

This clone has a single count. The CDR3 loop is CASSHRVMGETQYF. Here the CDR3 DNA reads TGTGCCAGCAGTCACAGGGTCATGGGAGAGACCCAGTACTTC. This chain uses TRBV6-4 with TRBJ2-5; TRBD1 might be the D (6 bases). CDR1 and CDR2 (germline): MRHNA, SNTAGT. The CDR3 totals 14 residues. V was clipped by 5 bases and J by 4 bases, with 14 bases between them.